Listed here are 7 T cell receptor beta chains from one sample, sequenced in a study of T cells in narcolepsy. Only in-frame clones appear in the TCRdb table, and some are missing; sequencing was by immunoSEQ multiplex PCR. The data contain 25,000 to 35,000 clones, about four fifths of them singletons. Sequences were obtained from CD45RA- memory CD4+ T cells from PBMCs. These TCRs come from a human donor with narcolepsy.

V gene TRBV18 combines with J gene TRBJ2-3; the match to TRBD1 covers 7 bases. This CDR3 contains 17 residues. The V segment lost 1 base and the J segment 1 base; nucleotides outside the gene matches: 8. CDR1 KGHSH and CDR2 LQKENI come from the germline V gene. In DNA form, the CDR3 reads TGTGCCAGCTCACCACGACAGGGATGGACAGGCACAGATACGCAGTATTTT. Translating gives CASSPRQGWTGTDTQYF.

The V call is TRBV27, the J call TRBJ2-2; TRBD1 aligns across 8 bases. V gave up 4 bases and J gave up 1 base; unmatched junction bases: 5. Germline loops: CDR1 MNHEY, CDR2 SMNVEV (reference sequence). The CDR3 has 16 amino acids. The CDR3 DNA is TGTGCCAGCAGTTCCCAGGGGGCCTTGAACACCGGGGAGCTGTTTTTT. Its protein is CASSSQGALNTGELFF.

The chain combines TRBV5-1 with TRBJ2-3; D may correspond to TRBD1 or TRBD2 (7 bases each). Germline CDR1 SGHRS, CDR2 YFSETQ. The CDR3 has 16 residues. With 5 bases removed from V and 4 bases from J, the gap between germline ends came to 20 bases. CDR3 DNA: TGCGCCAGCAGTCCTTTTAACAGGGGAGGGGCAGATACGCAGTATTTT. Amino acid sequence: CASSPFNRGGADTQYF.

V gene TRBV19 combines with J gene TRBJ2-1; TRBD2 is a possible D gene (6 bases). The CDR3 spans 16 residues. Germline assignment: CDR1 LNHDA and CDR2 SQIVND (reference sequence). V lost 3 bases to trimming and J lost 7 bases, with 19 bases between them. The CDR3 DNA sequence: TGTGCCAGTAGTATTGGGACTGGGGGAGGTCGGAATGAGCAGTTCTTC. It is translated as CASSIGTGGGRNEQFF.

This clone appeared a few times. The chain links TRBV9 to TRBJ2-7; D is perhaps TRBD1 or TRBD2 (5 bases each). Trimming removed 2 bases at V and 4 bases at J, with 22 bases between. There are 17 residues in the CDR3. CDR1 SGDLS and CDR2 YYNGEE come from the germline V gene. CDR3 coding DNA: TGTGCCAGCAGCGTGAATTCACACGGGACGGGGAGTTACGAGCAGTACTTC. Protein: CASSVNSHGTGSYEQYF.

V and J are TRBV5-5 and TRBJ2-3, with D unresolved. Trimming pared 0 bases from V and 1 base from J, leaving 9 bases between. Germline V lookup: CDR1 SGHKS, CDR2 YYEKEE (reference sequence). The CDR3 length is 15 residues. The CDR3: CASSLGVGGTDTQYF. CDR3 DNA: TGTGCCAGCAGCTTGGGGGTAGGTGGCACAGATACGCAGTATTTT.

In this sample, this clone turned up once. V usage is TRBV6-6 and J usage is TRBJ2-5; the D gene is possibly TRBD1 (6 bases). CDR3 length: 14 amino acids. Per germline, CDR1 MNHNY and CDR2 SVGAGI (reference sequence). Trimming stripped 5 bases from V and 1 base from J, with 11 bases between. The CDR3 region has the DNA TGTGCCAGCAGTCCTAGGACAGCCCAAGAGACCCAGTACTTC. Protein sequence: CASSPRTAQETQYF.